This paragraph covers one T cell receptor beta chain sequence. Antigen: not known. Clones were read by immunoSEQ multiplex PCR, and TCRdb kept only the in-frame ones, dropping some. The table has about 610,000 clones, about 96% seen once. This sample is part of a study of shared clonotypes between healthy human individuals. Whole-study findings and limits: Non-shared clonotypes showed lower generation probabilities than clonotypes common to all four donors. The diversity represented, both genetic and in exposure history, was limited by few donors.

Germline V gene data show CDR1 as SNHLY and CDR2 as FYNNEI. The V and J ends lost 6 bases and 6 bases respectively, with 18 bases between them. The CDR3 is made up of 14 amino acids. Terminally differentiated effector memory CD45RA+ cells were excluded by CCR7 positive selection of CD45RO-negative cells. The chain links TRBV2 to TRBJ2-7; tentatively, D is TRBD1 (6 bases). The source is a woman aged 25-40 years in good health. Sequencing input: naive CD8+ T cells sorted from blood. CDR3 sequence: CASRPGHLAPEQYF. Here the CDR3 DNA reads TGTGCCAGCAGGCCGGGACACCTCGCCCCCGAGCAGTACTTC.